The 25 T cell receptor beta chains in this list originate from one sample, sequenced in a study of CDR3 diversity in severe acne. TCRdb re-derived calls from the PCR reads in MiXCR, one entry per CDR3 protein. The table shows around 100,000 distinct CDR3 sequences, with approximately 47% occurring only once. The material sequenced was blood. Source of these receptors: a male donor with acne.

This clonotype was observed at least ten times. This sequence joins TRBV6-4 and TRBJ1-6; 8 bases line up with TRBD1. V gave up 2 bases and J gave up 9 bases; unmatched junction bases: 3. The CDR3 totals 14 residues. The germline CDR1 and CDR2 sequences are MRHNA and SNTAGT. The CDR3 reads CASSDGTGLSPLHF. In DNA form, the CDR3 reads TGTGCCAGCAGTGACGGGACAGGACTTTCACCCCTCCACTTT.

The chain is built from TRBV3-1 and TRBJ1-5, with D uncertain. V lost 3 bases and J lost 2, with 11 bases in between. Germline CDR1 is LGHDT and CDR2 is YNNKEL (reference sequence). CDR3 length equals 15 residues. DNA of the CDR3: TGTGCCAGCAGCCAGGGGTTGGGCGGCAATCAGCCCCAGCATTTT. Translation gives CASSQGLGGNQPQHF.

This chain connects TRBV11-2 to TRBJ1-1, with 7 bases identical to TRBD1. The length of the CDR3 is 14 residues. Trimming removed 4 bases from V and 5 bases from J; junction bases left unmatched: 7. The germline V gene encodes CDR1 SGHAT and CDR2 FQNNGV. CDR3 DNA sequence: TGTGCCAGCAGCTCCACCTTGACAGGGACTGAAGCTTTCTTT. It codes for CASSSTLTGTEAFF. The entire variable domain, with the rest obtained from reference TRBV11-2 and TRBJ1-1, is as follows: EAGVAQSPRYKIIEKRQSVAFWCNPISGHATLYWYQQILGQGPKLLIQFQNNGVVDDSQLPKDRFSAERLKGVDSTLKIQPAKLEDSAVYLCASSSTLTGTEAFFGQGTRLTVV.

V is TRBV25-1 and J is TRBJ2-3; 11 bases map to TRBD2. CDR3 size: 16 residues. With V trimmed by 4 bases and J by 2 bases, 5 bases remained unmatched. Germline CDR1 is MGHDK and CDR2 is SYGVNS. Here the CDR3 reads CASSGRGLAATDTQYF. The DNA of the CDR3 is TGTGCCAGCAGTGGTAGGGGACTAGCGGCCACAGATACGCAGTATTTT.

J is TRBJ2-2 and V is TRBV6-6; no clear D gene. The CDR3 contains 12 residues. V lost 5 bases, J lost 10 bases, and 11 bases lay in between. Germline lookup yields CDR1 MNHNY and CDR2 SVGAGI (reference sequence). The CDR3 DNA follows: TGTGCCAGCAGTCCCGGGCTGACGGAGCTGTTTTTT. Translation: CASSPGLTELFF.

Turning to this clonotype: This may arise from a read error, as a much more abundant clone is one base away. J is TRBJ1-4 and V is TRBV2, with TRBD1 matching 7 bases. Germline assignment: CDR1 SNHLY and CDR2 FYNNEI. The CDR3 is 15 residues long. The DNA for the CDR3 is TGTGCCAGCAGTGAAGCAGGAGGGGGCTTTGAAGAACTGTTTTTT. Its translation: CASSEAGGGFEELFF.

The V gene is TRBV19, the J gene TRBJ1-1; possibly TRBD1 for D (6 bases). Trimming cost V 3 bases and J 4 bases, with 9 bases left between them. Germline V lookup: CDR1 LNHDA, CDR2 SQIVND (reference sequence). This CDR3 region has 13 residues. CDR3 DNA: TGTGCCAGTAGTATGGGCAGGGGCACTGAAGCTTTCTTT. Translated, it gives CASSMGRGTEAFF.

This clonotype is a singleton in its sample. The rearrangement links TRBV29-1 to TRBJ1-2; D remains ambiguous. The CDR3 is 12 residues long. Germline V gives CDR1 SQVTM, CDR2 ANQGSEA. Trimming pared 0 bases from V and 2 bases from J, leaving 4 bases between. The CDR3 sequence is CSVEDTNYGYTF. CDR3 nucleotides: TGCAGCGTTGAAGACACAAACTATGGCTACACCTTC.

This chain uses TRBV9 with TRBJ1-2; D may be TRBD1 (5 bases). Germline CDR1 and CDR2: SGDLS and YYNGEE. Trimming stripped 3 bases from V and 7 bases from J, with 10 bases between. The CDR3 consists of 12 residues. The CDR3 sequence: CASSEGDAGYTF. Written as DNA, the CDR3 is TGTGCCAGCAGCGAAGGGGATGCTGGCTACACCTTC.

The count of this clonotype is one. This CDR3 is missing its conserved last phenylalanine or tryptophan, likely due to a read error. The DNA is omitted, as the CDR3 cannot be located on it reliably, and the CDR3 follows TCRdb's listing. V is TRBV20-1 and J is TRBJ1-6. Germline V CDR1 and CDR2: DFQATT, SNEGSKA (reference sequence). The CDR3 numbers 10 amino acids, ends counted. CDR3 residues: CSAPSRKPDS.

On this clonotype itself: The conserved phenylalanine or tryptophan normally closing the CDR3 is absent here, so this likely arose from a read error. The limits of the CDR3 on the DNA are not certain, so only TCRdb's listed CDR3 is given. V gene TRBV7-9 combines with J gene TRBJ1-6; the table gives TRBD1 as D, unverified against the DNA. The CDR3 length equals 13 residues, ends included. Germline loops: CDR1 SEHNR, CDR2 FQNEAQ (reference sequence). CDR3 in amino acids: CASRPPSRTPHNE.

V is TRBV9 and J is TRBJ1-4; 8 bases align to TRBD1. After removal of 3 bases from V and 8 bases from J, the junction contained 15 bases not matched to a gene. Germline CDR1 is SGDLS and CDR2 is YYNGEE. The CDR3 spans 17 residues. CDR3 sequence reads: CASSEKEFRGRWEKLFF. The DNA for the CDR3 is TGTGCCAGCAGCGAGAAGGAGTTCAGGGGGCGGTGGGAAAAACTGTTTTTT. Drawing the rest from reference TRBV9 and TRBJ1-4, the complete variable domain is DSGVTQTPKHLITATGQRVTLRCSPRSGDLSVYWYQQSLDQGLQFLIQYYNGEERAKGNILERFSAQQFPDLHSELNLSSLELGDSALYFCASSEKEFRGRWEKLFFGSGTQLSVL.

The table lists this clonotype with a few counts. The chain is built from TRBV13 and TRBJ2-2, with TRBD2 matching 7 bases. After removal of 5 bases from V and 2 bases from J, the junction contained 5 bases not matched to a gene. This CDR3 has 15 residues. Germline loops: CDR1 PRHDT, CDR2 FYEKMQ (reference sequence). CDR3 loop: CASSELALNTGELFF. CDR3 coding DNA: TGTGCCAGCAGCGAACTAGCGCTTAACACCGGGGAGCTGTTTTTT.

Ten or more counts support this clonotype. The chain carries TRBV7-2 and TRBJ1-5, with D unresolved. Germline V CDR1 and CDR2: SGHTA, FQGNSA. The CDR3 is 14 amino acids. Trimming took off 2 bases at V and 4 bases at J, with 9 bases between the two ends. The CDR3 DNA reads TGTGCCAGCAGCTTAAGGCCAGATAATCAGCCCCAGCATTTT. Its protein product is CASSLRPDNQPQHF.

With regard to this clonotype: One end of the junction varies from germline; a read error may be responsible. This chain uses TRBV19 with TRBJ1-2; no clear D. Germline V gene data show CDR1 as LNHDA and CDR2 as SQIVND (reference sequence). This CDR3 spans 14 amino acids. CDR3 sequence reads: CASTRLQSNYGHTF. CDR3 DNA: TGTGCCAGTACCCGCCTCCAGTCTAACTATGGCCACACCTTC.

This clonotype was found many times. The rearrangement links TRBV24-1 to TRBJ2-5; either TRBD1 or TRBD2 may fit D (5 bases each). V gave up 7 bases and J gave up 5 bases, with 13 bases separating them. The CDR3 loop spans 13 amino acids. Germline CDR1 KGHDR, CDR2 SFDVKD. As DNA, the CDR3 is TGTGCCACCAGAGCTGGGGGTGCGGAGACCCAGTACTTC. Translated: CATRAGGAETQYF.

This clonotype was detected ten times or more. The chain combines TRBV11-2 with TRBJ2-3; no clear D. The CDR3 runs 15 residues. Trimming shortened V by 1 base and J by 0 bases, and 8 bases separated the two germline ends. Germline values: CDR1 SGHAT, CDR2 FQNNGV. CDR3 protein: CASSLALISTDTQYF. DNA for the CDR3: TGTGCCAGCAGCTTAGCGTTAATCAGCACAGATACGCAGTATTTT. Combining the CDR3 with reference TRBV11-2 and TRBJ2-3 gives the whole variable domain EAGVAQSPRYKIIEKRQSVAFWCNPISGHATLYWYQQILGQGPKLLIQFQNNGVVDDSQLPKDRFSAERLKGVDSTLKIQPAKLEDSAVYLCASSLALISTDTQYFGPGTRLTVL.

CDR3 sequence: CASSRIGEKLFF. DNA of the CDR3: TGTGCCAGCAGTCGGATTGGCGAAAAACTGTTTTTT. This chain uses TRBV6-1 with TRBJ1-4; D not certain. Germline-derived CDR1 and CDR2 are MNHNS and SASEGT. V was trimmed by 5 bases and J by 8 bases, leaving 9 bases between them. This CDR3 comprises 12 residues.

V is TRBV15 and J is TRBJ2-5; no definite D call. Trimming pared 4 bases from V and 1 base from J, leaving 10 bases between. The CDR3 runs 14 residues. The germline gives CDR1 LNHNV, CDR2 YYDKDF (reference sequence). CDR3 DNA sequence: TGTGCCACCAGCAATCGGCAGAGCCAAGAGACCCAGTACTTC. This translates into CATSNRQSQETQYF.

This clonotype showed up many times. The V and J genes are TRBV2 and TRBJ2-7; D ambiguous. Trimming removed 7 bases at V and 2 bases at J, with 12 bases between. The CDR3 loop spans 13 amino acids. CDR1 and CDR2 (germline): SNHLY, FYNNEI. Written as DNA, the CDR3 is TGTGCCAGCAAGCCTACCTCCCCCTACGAGCAGTACTTC. It is translated as CASKPTSPYEQYF.

In its sample, this clonotype was seen many times. V gene TRBV6-1 combines with J gene TRBJ2-3, with 9 nucleotides matching TRBD2. Germline trimming cut 3 bases from V and 4 bases from J; bases unmatched to any gene: 5. The germline CDR1 and CDR2 sequences are MNHNS and SASEGT. CDR3 length: 15 amino acids. This CDR3 reads CASSDGGRASDTQYF. The CDR3 DNA reads as TGTGCCAGCAGTGATGGCGGGAGGGCCTCAGATACGCAGTATTTT.

The V and J genes are TRBV25-1 and TRBJ1-5; the match to TRBD1 covers 8 bases. This CDR3 comprises 15 residues. V lost 5 bases, J lost 11 bases, and 14 bases stayed unmatched. Germline V gene sequence: CDR1 MGHDK, CDR2 SYGVNS. CDR3 nucleotide sequence: TGTGCCAGCAGTTACTCGATGGCAGGGGGCGCAACCCAGCATTTT. It yields the protein CASSYSMAGGATQHF.

V and J are TRBV5-1 and TRBJ2-1, with TRBD1 matching over 10 bases. The germline CDR1 and CDR2 sequences are SGHRS and YFSETQ. Unmatched junction bases numbered 0, after V lost 3 bases and J lost 3 bases. The CDR3 sequence is 14 residues long. As DNA, the CDR3 is TGCGCCAGCAGCTGGACAGGGGGCTACAATGAGCAGTTCTTC. Residues: CASSWTGGYNEQFF.

The rearrangement links TRBV20-1 to TRBJ2-7; 7 bases map to TRBD1. Germline CDR1 is DFQATT and CDR2 is SNEGSKA (reference sequence). CDR3 size: 13 residues. Germline trimming cut 6 bases from V and 2 bases from J; bases unmatched to any gene: 7. The CDR3 DNA reads as TGCAGTGCATCGACAGGGCGTCCCTACGAGCAGTACTTC. Amino acid sequence: CSASTGRPYEQYF.

This clonotype has just one count. This chain connects TRBV6-2 or TRBV6-3 to TRBJ1-1, with D tentatively TRBD1 (5 bases). The CDR3 loop spans 15 amino acids. Germline-derived CDR1 and CDR2 are MNHEY and SVGEGT. V lost 4 bases, J lost 6 bases, and 18 bases lay in between. CDR3 coding DNA: TGTGCCAGCAGTTGGCCAGGATGGGGGGAGGCTGAAGCTTTCTTT. Translating gives CASSWPGWGEAEAFF.